One and the same sample provided the 27 T cell receptor beta chains below, sequenced in a study of blood T cell repertoires in COVID-19. TCRdb keeps only in-frame clones here, not all; method: immunoSEQ multiplex PCR. In the table there are approximately 140,000 clones, over 65% of which are singletons. Sequencing was carried out using peripheral blood. These receptors came from a man aged 50 to 60 with acute or convalescent COVID-19.

The rearrangement uses TRBV5-4 and TRBJ1-3; 7 nucleotides align to TRBD1. Per the germline V gene, CDR1 is SGHNT and CDR2 is YYREEE (reference sequence). This CDR3 is built from 15 residues. After removal of 5 bases from V and 0 bases from J, the junction contained 5 bases not matched to a gene. The CDR3 DNA reads TGTGCCAGCAGGGAGACAGGGAACTCTGGAAACACCATATATTTT. This codes for CASRETGNSGNTIYF.

The chain uses TRBV19 and TRBJ2-3, with a possible D match to TRBD1 (5 bases). V gave up 7 bases and J gave up 4 bases, with 15 bases separating them. The CDR3 has 14 amino acids. The germline V gene has CDR1 LNHDA and CDR2 SQIVND (reference sequence). CDR3 DNA sequence: TGTGCCAGTACCTGGGCAGGGTCCGCAGATACGCAGTATTTT. It translates to CASTWAGSADTQYF.

This clone was picked up a small number of times. The J gene is TRBJ2-6, the V gene TRBV7-3; unclear D gene. Trimming took off 5 bases at V and 0 bases at J, with 17 bases between the two ends. Germline assignment: CDR1 SGHTA and CDR2 FQGTGA. The CDR3 is 18 residues long. The CDR3 loop is CASSRRLGGSSGANVLTF. The CDR3 DNA sequence: TGTGCCAGCAGCCGACGTCTAGGTGGAAGCTCTGGGGCCAACGTCCTGACTTTC.

V and J are TRBV7-9 and TRBJ1-5, with unresolved D. The CDR3 is made up of 14 amino acids. V gave up 2 bases and J gave up 1 base, with 6 bases separating them. Germline V gene sequence: CDR1 SEHNR, CDR2 FQNEAQ (reference sequence). CDR3 protein: CASSLLGSNQPQHF. In nucleotides, the CDR3 is TGTGCCAGCAGCTTATTGGGCAGCAATCAGCCCCAGCATTTT. Variable domain in full (rest from reference TRBV7-9 and TRBJ1-5): DTGVSQNPRHKITKRGQNVTFRCDPISEHNRLYWYRQTLGQGPEFLTYFQNEAQLEKSRLLSDRFSAERPKGSFSTLEIQRTEQGDSAMYLCASSLLGSNQPQHFGDGTRLSIL.

The chain employs TRBV25-1 and TRBJ1-4, with D maybe TRBD1 (6 bases). Trimming took off 3 bases at V and 7 bases at J, with 15 bases between the two ends. Germline V lookup: CDR1 MGHDK, CDR2 SYGVNS. The CDR3 has 15 amino acids. This CDR3 is CASSDPSRGSEKLFF. In DNA, the CDR3 is TGTGCCAGCAGTGACCCCTCCAGGGGTAGTGAAAAACTGTTTTTT.

This clone is categorized as large. The gene calls are TRBV3-1 (or the pseudogene TRBV3-2) and TRBJ2-7; 11 nucleotides match TRBD2. This CDR3 spans 17 amino acids. Germline CDR1 LGHDT, CDR2 YNNKEL (reference sequence). The junction had 5 bases not matched to a gene; V was cut back by 1 base and J by 0 bases. Here the CDR3 DNA reads TGTGCCAGCAGCCAAGGACTAGCGGGGACCGTCTCCTACGAGCAGTACTTC. This translates into CASSQGLAGTVSYEQYF.

This chain uses TRBV6-5 with TRBJ1-6, with D possibly matching TRBD1 (5 bases). CDR3 length: 15 amino acids. CDR1 is MNHEY and CDR2 is SVGAGI in the germline V gene. The germline V and J ends were trimmed by 8 bases and 6 bases, with 17 bases remaining between them. In DNA form, the CDR3 reads TGTGCCAGCGGCATCGAGGACATAAGTAATTCACCCCTCCACTTT. Protein sequence: CASGIEDISNSPLHF.

V and J are TRBV9 and TRBJ2-1; perhaps TRBD2 as D (5 bases). Per germline, CDR1 SGDLS and CDR2 YYNGEE. Trimming took off 0 bases at V and 10 bases at J, with 8 bases between the two ends. CDR3 length equals 12 residues. CDR3 nucleotides: TGTGCCAGCAGCGTAGGGCCTAGCGAGCAGTTCTTC. It codes for CASSVGPSEQFF.

The chain uses TRBV2 and TRBJ2-1; D unresolved. Germline CDR1 is SNHLY and CDR2 is FYNNEI. This CDR3 is 8 amino acids long. Trimming cost V 7 bases and J 15 bases, with 7 bases left between them. The CDR3 spells CASNLRFF. The CDR3 DNA is TGTGCCAGCAATCTGAGGTTCTTC. Together with reference TRBV2 and TRBJ2-1, the CDR3 gives the full variable domain: EPEVTQTPSHQVTQMGQEVILRCVPISNHLYFYWYRQILGQKVEFLVSFYNNEISEKSEIFDDQFSVERPDGSNFTLKIRSTKLEDSAMYFCASNLRFFGPGTRLTVL.

The CDR3 DNA reads as TGTGCCAGCAGGGGGCAAGGAGAGACCCAGTACTTC. As protein: CASRGQGETQYF. This chain joins TRBV11-2 and TRBJ2-5, with TRBD1 as a possible D gene (5 bases). The germline V gene has CDR1 SGHAT and CDR2 FQNNGV. Deletions cut 6 bases from V and 4 bases from J, with 9 bases between. The CDR3 is made up of 12 amino acids.

The chain joins TRBV29-1 to TRBJ1-3; 8 bases are shared with TRBD1. There are 13 residues in the CDR3. The J segment lost 4 bases and the V segment lost 4 bases, leaving 3 bases of the junction unmatched. CDR1 is SQVTM, CDR2 ANQGSEA, per germline. The CDR3 loop is CSVGDRSGNTIYF. The CDR3 nucleotides are TGCAGCGTTGGGGACAGGTCCGGAAACACCATATATTTT.

The chain couples TRBV6-5 to TRBJ2-1; 7 bases agree with TRBD1. This CDR3 has 15 amino acids. Looked up from germline, CDR1 is MNHEY and CDR2 is SVGAGI. The V gene end was trimmed by 5 bases and the J gene end by 4 bases; junction bases not matched to a gene: 8. CDR3 nucleotides: TGTGCCAGCAGTAACCCCGGGACAGAGTACAATGAGCAGTTCTTC. Protein product: CASSNPGTEYNEQFF.

Here the CDR3 DNA reads TGTGCCAGTAGACAACTTATTGACAGGGTAACAGATACGCAGTATTTT. It codes for CASRQLIDRVTDTQYF. V usage is TRBV19 and J usage is TRBJ2-3; 7 bases line up with TRBD1. This CDR3 region has 16 residues. V shed 6 bases, J shed 3 bases, and the junction held 12 bases outside the gene matches. Germline V gene data show CDR1 as LNHDA and CDR2 as SQIVND (reference sequence).

This chain uses TRBV4-2 with TRBJ1-1; no definite D call. V was pared by 3 bases and J by 0 bases, with 8 bases between. The CDR3 has 14 residues. Germline lookup yields CDR1 LGHNA and CDR2 YNFKEQ. CDR3 loop: CASSQSTVNTEAFF. For the CDR3, the DNA is TGTGCCAGCAGCCAGTCAACAGTGAACACTGAAGCTTTCTTT.

CDR3 residues: CASSSQGYGDRAFF. The CDR3, as DNA: TGTGCCAGCAGCTCCCAGGGTTATGGTGATAGGGCTTTCTTT. This rearrangement joins TRBV7-2 to TRBJ1-1; tentative D call: TRBD1 (5 bases). This CDR3 is 14 amino acids long. V was shortened by 4 bases and J by 11 bases, with 20 bases between the two germline ends. CDR1 and CDR2 (germline): SGHTA, FQGNSA.

This sequence joins TRBV18 and TRBJ2-1; 10 nucleotides align to TRBD1. This CDR3 spans 13 amino acids. Germline assignment: CDR1 KGHSH and CDR2 LQKENI. V was clipped by 8 bases and J by 7 bases; unmatched bases: 5. The CDR3 coding sequence is TGTGCCAGCGGAGGACAGGGGGGAAATGAGCAGTTCTTC. It translates to CASGGQGGNEQFF.

The chain links TRBV18 to TRBJ2-3; 11 bases fit TRBD1. The CDR3 length is 17 residues. Germline CDR1 KGHSH, CDR2 LQKENI. V lost 2 bases and J lost 1; bases outside the gene matches: 5. The CDR3 DNA is TGTGCCAGCTCACCAACTCCGGGACAGGGGGGCACAGATACGCAGTATTTT. Its protein is CASSPTPGQGGTDTQYF. Combining the CDR3 with reference TRBV18 and TRBJ2-3 gives the whole variable domain NAGVMQNPRHLVRRRGQEARLRCSPMKGHSHVYWYRQLPEEGLKFMVYLQKENIIDESGMPKERFSAEFPKEGPSILRIQQVVRGDSAAYFCASSPTPGQGGTDTQYFGPGTRLTVL.

The CDR3 loop reads CASSQVQGSYGYTF. In DNA form, the CDR3 reads TGTGCCAGCAGCCAAGTTCAGGGTTCCTATGGCTACACCTTC. The chain recombines TRBV4-2 with TRBJ1-2; a possible D gene is TRBD1 (5 bases). Trimming took 1 base from V and 4 from J, leaving 10 bases between them. The CDR3 runs to 14 residues. CDR1 and CDR2 from the germline V gene are LGHNA and YNFKEQ.

The chain recombines TRBV6-5 with TRBJ1-2; a weak D match, TRBD1 (5 bases). CDR1 is MNHEY and CDR2 is SVGAGI in the germline V gene. The CDR3 spans 12 residues. V lost 2 bases to trimming and J lost 8 bases, with 9 bases between them. The CDR3 region is CASSYQGQGYTF. In DNA, the CDR3 is TGTGCCAGCAGTTACCAGGGCCAAGGCTACACCTTC.

The chain employs TRBV6-4 and TRBJ2-3; TRBD2 matches at 8 bases. The germline gives CDR1 MRHNA, CDR2 SNTAGT. The CDR3 spans 15 residues. V trimming: 3 bases; J trimming: 0 bases; junction bases outside the gene matches: 2. This chain's CDR3 is CASSDSGTSTDTQYF. The CDR3 nucleotides are TGTGCCAGCAGTGATAGCGGGACAAGCACAGATACGCAGTATTTT.

V usage is TRBV9 and J usage is TRBJ2-3; D is possibly TRBD2 (6 bases). V lost 5 bases and J 2 bases, leaving 12 bases between the germline ends. This CDR3 has 14 amino acids. The V gene's germline CDR1 is SGDLS and CDR2 YYNGEE. CDR3 loop: CASRRRDATDTQYF. The DNA of the CDR3 is TGTGCCAGCAGGAGGAGGGACGCCACAGATACGCAGTATTTT.

CDR3 region: CASSDPGQYNSPLHF. Here the CDR3 DNA reads TGTGCCAGCAGCGATCCGGGACAGTATAATTCACCCCTCCACTTT. The rearrangement uses TRBV9 and TRBJ1-6, with 7 bases that match TRBD1. From germline, CDR1 is SGDLS and CDR2 YYNGEE. The CDR3 runs 15 residues. The V segment lost 3 bases and the J segment 4 bases; nucleotides outside the gene matches: 4.

The chain joins TRBV4-1 to TRBJ1-3, with a possible D match to TRBD1 (6 bases). The CDR3 covers 15 residues. Germline V gene sequence: CDR1 MGHRA, CDR2 YSYEKL. V was trimmed by 4 bases and J by 1 base, leaving 11 bases between them. CDR3 protein: CASSPAGESGNTIYF. The DNA for the CDR3 is TGCGCCAGCAGCCCAGCAGGGGAATCTGGAAACACCATATATTTT.

A note on this clone: The conserved phenylalanine or tryptophan is not found at the CDR3 terminus, so this likely reflects a read error. The DNA is left out, because the CDR3 cannot be placed on it with certainty; the CDR3 is given as TCRdb lists it. This rearrangement joins TRBV6-4 to TRBJ2-7; no DNA check was done on the table's D call, TRBD1. The CDR3 has 9 amino acids, counting both end residues. Germline V CDR1 and CDR2: MRHNA, SNTAGT. CDR3 protein: CASSDQQGG.

This chain uses TRBV3-1 (or the pseudogene TRBV3-2) with TRBJ1-6; possibly TRBD1 for D (6 bases). CDR3 length equals 15 residues. In germline, CDR1 is LGHDT, CDR2 YNNKEL (reference sequence). Trimming removed 4 bases at V and 7 bases at J, with 14 bases between. The chain's CDR3 is CASSPYRDRNSPLHF. The CDR3 coding sequence is TGTGCCAGCAGCCCCTACAGGGATCGAAATTCACCCCTCCACTTT.

The J gene is TRBJ2-5, the V gene TRBV12-3 or TRBV12-4; D not resolved. This CDR3 has 13 amino acids. With 6 bases removed from V and 2 bases from J, the gap between germline ends came to 10 bases. CDR3 sequence reads: CASSPLVQETQYF. CDR3 nucleotides: TGTGCCAGCAGCCCCCTAGTACAAGAGACCCAGTACTTC.

The V call is TRBV18, the J call TRBJ2-1, with 8 positions matching TRBD2. The CDR3 loop spans 17 amino acids. Unmatched junction bases numbered 14, after V lost 2 bases and J lost 8 bases. Germline V CDR1 and CDR2: KGHSH, LQKENI. The CDR3 DNA reads TGTGCCAGCTCACCAATCGAAAGAATAGCGGGGTGGGATGAGCAGTTCTTC. Amino acid sequence: CASSPIERIAGWDEQFF.